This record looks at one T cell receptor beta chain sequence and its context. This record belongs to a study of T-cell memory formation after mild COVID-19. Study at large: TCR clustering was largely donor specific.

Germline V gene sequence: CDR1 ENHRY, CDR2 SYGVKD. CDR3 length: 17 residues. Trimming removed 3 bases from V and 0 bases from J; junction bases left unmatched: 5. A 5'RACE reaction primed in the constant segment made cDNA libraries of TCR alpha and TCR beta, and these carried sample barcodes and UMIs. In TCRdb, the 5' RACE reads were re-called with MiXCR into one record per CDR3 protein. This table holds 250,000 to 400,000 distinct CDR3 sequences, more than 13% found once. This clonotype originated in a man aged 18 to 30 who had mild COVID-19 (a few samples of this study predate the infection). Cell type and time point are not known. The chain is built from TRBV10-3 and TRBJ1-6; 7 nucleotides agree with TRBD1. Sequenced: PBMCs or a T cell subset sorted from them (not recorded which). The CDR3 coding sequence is TGTGCCATCAGTGAACCGGGACAGAGCTCCTATAATTCACCCCTCCACTTT. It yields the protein CAISEPGQSSYNSPLHF.